The clone carrying this TCR beta chain was seen at least ten times. The record originates from a study of T-cell reconstitution after alpha-beta-depleted transplantation in children. The library targeted TCRbeta and was prepared with unique molecular identifiers. TCRdb re-analysed the PCR reads in MiXCR, keeping a single row per CDR3 protein. Found here are about 610,000 distinct CDR3 sequences, about 11% of them singletons; the top ten hold 4%. The germline gives CDR1 MNHEY, CDR2 SVGAGI. V lost 0 bases, J lost 1 base, and 0 bases lay in between. The CDR3 is 12 amino acids. This sequence was found in a human donor who donated a stem cell graft to a child with acute myeloid leukemia. The gene calls are TRBV6-5 and TRBJ1-2; D remains ambiguous. The specimen comprised PBMCs from the stem cell graft donor, sampled from the stem cell graft. This CDR3 is CASSYSNYGYTF. The CDR3 DNA is TGTGCCAGCAGTTACTCTAACTATGGCTACACCTTC.